The present T cell receptor beta chain was sequenced within a study of STAT3 mutations in large granular lymphocyte leukemia. Study-wide results and caveats: Clonal expansion was inferred from other time points because no sample existed at each clone's first appearance. Every T-cell large granular lymphocyte leukemia patient had at least one immunodominant TCR beta clonotype.

Germline V gene sequence: CDR1 MNHNS, CDR2 SASEGT. V was cut by 3 bases and J by 4 bases, with 9 bases left in between. The CDR3 spans 13 residues. The table lists this clone with a few counts. What it binds is unknown. The method was immunoSEQ multiplex PCR; TCRdb's version includes in-frame clones alone and lacks a portion of them. The sample includes approximately 2,800 clones, over 60% of them seen just once. The material sequenced was peripheral blood mononuclear cells. This sequence originates from a man aged 55 to 70 with T-cell large granular lymphocyte leukemia. Some clones in this sample may be carry-over from other donors' samples. This chain uses TRBV6-1 with TRBJ1-2, with D possibly being TRBD1 (5 bases). For the CDR3, the DNA is TGTGCCAGCAGTGATCGGGGGACCTATGGCTACACCTTC. Translating it yields CASSDRGTYGYTF.